This T cell receptor beta chain is drawn from a study of PD-1 blockade in classical Hodgkin lymphoma. CDR3 length: 14 amino acids. Germline lookup yields CDR1 MDHEN and CDR2 SYDVKM. V was clipped by 3 bases and J by 0 bases, with 8 bases between them. The repertoire was sequenced with immunoSEQ multiplex PCR; TCRdb's copy has only in-frame clones and lacks some. The sample records about 27,000 clones, about 90% being singletons. All patients relapsed after autologous stem cell transplantation, and brentuximab vedotin exposure varied. Thawed PBMCs underwent magnetic negative selection to obtain purified CD8+ T cells.

The receptor was isolated from a human donor with classical Hodgkin lymphoma. V is TRBV28 and J is TRBJ1-1, with D hard to call. The specimen comprised CD8+ T cells from blood, sampled at baseline. The CDR3 sequence: CASSFHGLNTEAFF. The CDR3 DNA follows: TGTGCCAGCAGTTTTCATGGACTGAACACTGAAGCTTTCTTT. The full variable domain, completed using reference TRBV28 and TRBJ1-1, is DVKVTQSSRYLVKRTGEKVFLECVQDMDHENMFWYRQDPGLGLRLIYFSYDVKMKEKGDIPEGYSVSREKKERFSLILESASTNQTSMYLCASSFHGLNTEAFFGQGTRLTVV.